This T cell receptor beta chain derives from a study of T cells in localized non-small cell lung cancer. General study findings and limits: Because researchers sequenced only one region of the tumor, heterogeneity is still possible. Uninvolved adjacent lung showed peak T cell clonality, exceeding tumor.

Some clones are missing from TCRdb's copy, which holds only in-frame ones; the method was immunoSEQ multiplex PCR. The table shows 130,000 or so clones, with more than 80% occurring only once. This clone was observed a few times. The target antigen is unknown. The CDR3 spans 16 residues. Germline V gene sequence: CDR1 SGHTA, CDR2 FQGNSA. Germline trimming cut 4 bases from V and 5 bases from J; bases unmatched to any gene: 6. The clonotype originates from a female donor of 60 years or more with stage I lung adenocarcinoma. The sample here was peripheral blood, taken before any cancer treatment. The chain combines TRBV7-2 with TRBJ2-2; 11 bases match TRBD2. DNA for the CDR3: TGTGCCAGCAGCTCCTTAGCGGGAGGGTTTACCGGGGAGCTGTTTTTT. The encoded protein is CASSSLAGGFTGELFF.